This T cell receptor (beta chain) was recovered during a study of T cell changes during pregnancy in multiple sclerosis. The CDR3 length is 15 residues. Trimming took off 0 bases at V and 2 bases at J, with 12 bases between the two ends. The V gene's germline CDR1 is SGDLS and CDR2 YYNGEE. Measured with immunoSEQ multiplex PCR; TCRdb has only the in-frame clones, and not every one. The repertoire includes approximately 89,000 clones, approximately 93% of them detected once, and approximately 1.6% sits in the top ten. The sample in question was peripheral blood, obtained after pregnancy. The clonotype was recovered from a female donor in good health, enrolled as a control in a pregnancy study. The chain joins TRBV9 to TRBJ2-7, with D possibly matching TRBD2 (6 bases). CDR3 coding DNA: TGTGCCAGCAGCGTAGGCGGGATCCAGACCTACGAGCAGTACTTC. Its translation is CASSVGGIQTYEQYF.